The present T cell receptor beta chain was sequenced within a study of T-cell reconstitution after alpha-beta-depleted transplantation in children (dated by TCRdb to the mid-2010s). With respect to the entire study: The study quantitatively tracked T-cell immune reconstitution after TCRalphabeta/CD19-depleted allogeneic hematopoietic cell transplantation in children using TCR repertoire profiling.

Inclusive of the bounding cysteine and phenylalanine, the CDR3 is 13 residues long. The DNA shown is the 39-base CDR3, in frame from base 1. A distance of 18 bases separates the germline ends of V and J, which lose 8 bases and 7 bases respectively. In the germline V gene, CDR1 corresponds to SNHLY and CDR2 to FYNNEI. For this clonotype: The clone's antigen remains unknown. Base quality data are lacking; no much larger clone is found one base away.

The treatment or condition label on this specimen signifies: allogeneic hematopoietic cell transplantation with graft depleted of TCRalphabeta T cells and CD19 B cells. The transplant recipients were children given TCRalphabeta/CD19-depleted allogeneic hematopoietic cell grafts. The library was built by means of PCR. Sequencing was carried out with an Illumina HiSeq 2500. TCR libraries were prepared with molecular barcoding, using unique molecular identifiers to normalize TCRbeta repertoire quantification. TCRdb trimmed public reads at Q25 via fastp, called clones via MiXCR and kept in-frame beta chains. Entries are consolidated by CDR3 protein sequence, retaining the most common genes and DNA. Counted in this sample were about 200,000 distinct CDR3 sequences; roughly 7% of them appeared once. The top ten hold about 5.9% of the sample. Broader findings and caveats from the paper: Hyperexpanded clone frequencies declined over subsequent months; after one year, T-cell counts and TCRbeta diversity were mostly attributed to newly produced T cells. The apparently early recovery of alphabetaT-cell counts about two months after transplant reportedly depended on only several hundred rapidly expanded clones that came from non-depleted graft cells. In some patients, the high TCRbeta diversity seen at day 60 was put down to recipient T cells and intrathymic progenitors that had survived conditioning.

The chain is made from TRBV2 and TRBJ2-7, with the D call perhaps TRBD1 or TRBD2, each one matching 5 bases. This sequence was found in a boy aged 2 to 9 with acute lymphoblastic leukemia, due to receive a stem cell transplant. Source: PBMCs, taken before TCRalphabeta/CD19-depleted stem cell transplant. The CDR3 amino acid sequence is: CASDLTRDGEQYF. The DNA reads TGTGCCAGCGACCTCACCCGGGACGGTGAGCAGTACTTC.